This paragraph reports one T cell receptor (beta chain). This record comes from a study of patients and donors after allogeneic stem cell transplantation. TCRdb passed the RT-PCR reads through MiXCR, listing each CDR3 protein once. The sample lists 920,000 or so distinct CDR3 sequences, roughly 18% occurring once. V shed 4 bases and J 6 bases; nucleotides not matched to a gene: 5. In germline, CDR1 is DFQATT, CDR2 SNEGSKA (reference sequence). The CDR3 covers 13 residues. The TCR was taken from a human donor who was either an allogeneic HSCT recipient or a stem cell or donor lymphocyte infusion donor (not recorded which). It is not recorded whose cells these are; they may come from a transplant donor. This rearrangement joins TRBV20-1 to TRBJ1-2, with 10 bases aligning to TRBD1. Sequenced input: blood, either unsorted or a sorted T cell fraction (not recorded which). The chain's CDR3 is CSATGTGENGYTF. The CDR3 coding sequence is TGCAGTGCTACCGGGACAGGGGAGAATGGCTACACCTTC.